Included here is one T cell receptor beta chain sequence, with context. Its antigen is still unknown. The record has no base qualities; no much larger clone is one base away. Ophthalmopathy patients had moderately to severely active disease, Clinical Activity Score of at least 3, NOSPECS grade of at least 4, and disease duration under 3 months. Patients with other autoimmune diseases, uncontrolled infections, pregnancy or lactation were excluded from the study. Clinical symptoms, serum thyroxine, TRAb, thyroid ultrasound and orbital computed tomography formed the basis of the diagnosis. Using Ficoll-Paque density gradient centrifugation, PBMCs were isolated from about 9.4 ml of fresh peripheral blood. Trizol reagent was used to extract the total RNA, and its quality was then checked on an Agilent 2100 Bioanalyzer. The data were taken from a study of Graves' ophthalmopathy and Graves' hyperthyroidism (dated by TCRdb to between 2017 and 2018). About the study as a whole: Peripheral blood was collected at initial diagnosis, before any treatment. The approximately 98 discovery patients were randomly divided into training and test sets at a 7:3 ratio. A discovery set of 95 to 100 patients (around 40 ophthalmopathy, 55 to 65 stable hyperthyroidism) was enrolled to explore V-J signatures distinguishing ophthalmopathy from hyperthyroidism. T-cell repertoires of thyroid tissue and blood were compared in over five hyperthyroidism patients. For independent validation, a separate cohort was made up of about 18 hyperthyroidism patients plus 17 patients who later progressed from hyperthyroidism to ophthalmopathy. Following sampling, methimazole starting at 30 mg daily was administered to hyperthyroidism patients, and high-dose intravenous methylprednisolone was administered to ophthalmopathy patients. To tell Graves' ophthalmopathy apart from Graves' hyperthyroidism, and to predict which patients would progress to ophthalmopathy, the study relied on TCR beta repertoire signatures. In total, 120 to 150 blood samples were TCR-sequenced: 40 to 45 ophthalmopathy, 75 hyperthyroidism and 17 hyperthyroidism-to-ophthalmopathy patients.

The study at large found these results: Ophthalmopathy was separated from stable hyperthyroidism by the 13-signature model with about 89% sensitivity and around 81% specificity in cross-validation and with 80%/75% in the test set. Most of the expanded thyroid clonotypes with a frequency above 0.001 were also detected in blood, and it was suggested that the thyroid immune response may be reflected by blood repertoires. In validation, the model predicted ophthalmopathy progression with less than 71% sensitivity and 72.22% specificity; roughly 12 predicted patients were CT-confirmed with GO in a median of about 7.1 months. No statistical method was used to set the sample size in advance, and the investigators knew which group each participant was assigned to.

TCR beta CDR3 regions were amplified from RNA transcripts for repertoire sequencing. HTBI primers and the Qiagen OneStep RT-PCR kit were used in a first-round RT-PCR, which was followed by a second-round multiplex PCR, size selection and purification. Sequencing of the libraries was carried out on an Illumina HiSeq2000 in paired-end mode with 100 bp reads. Concerning the study's data processing: SOAPnuke was used to process the reads, removing any read that contained adapters or uncalled bases, had a mean Phred below 15, or lacked an exact match to the constant primer or identifier. COPE v1.2.5 was used to merge the high-quality paired reads. Each unique nucleotide sequence was defined as a clonotype, and clonotypes were aligned to IMGT TRB V, D and J references with MiTCR v1.1. Analysis was restricted to V-J combinations with a frequency above 0.0001, which covered roughly 99% of repertoires. For each V-J combination, a TCR clonal expansion and chaos score was defined as F50 clonal expansion divided by the chaos observed in the TCRdist matrix. Welch's t-statistics and random forest were used to reduce features to more than ten V-J combinations, which were fed into a naive Bayes classifier. The similarity between thyroid and blood repertoires was quantified using the Morisita-Horn index. The public reads were run again by TCRdb, first through fastp at Q25 and then through MiXCR, and only productive beta chains were kept. For every CDR3 protein sequence, its rows merge into one entry that carries the most common genes and DNA. TCRdb assigned the V and J calls; the authors' analysis was not used. A total of some 160,000 distinct CDR3 sequences appear in this sample, around 39% of them only once. In total, the top ten clones hold nearly 9% of the sample.

The germline V gene sets CDR1 to MNHNS and CDR2 to SASEGT. Inclusive of the bounding cysteine and phenylalanine, the CDR3 is 12 residues long. Only CDR3 DNA remains: 36 bases, in frame from the first base. V gives up 5 bases and J gives up 5 bases, and the segment between their germline ends measures 9 bases. The clonotype originates from a man aged 30-40 years with Graves' ophthalmopathy. Donor details come from another sample of the same person, matched by shared clones. The chain couples TRBV6-1 to TRBJ1-2, with the D segment identity uncertain. Sequenced: peripheral blood. The nucleotide sequence reads as follows: TGTGCCAGCAGTAGGTCAGATTATGGCTACACCTTC. It encodes CASSRSDYGYTF.